Given below is one T cell receptor (beta chain) in context. Methods used by the authors: The assay estimated nucleated cells by amplifying reference gene primers. Data came from immunoSEQ multiplex PCR; TCRdb stores just in-frame clones and leaves some out. V, J and clone size are those of that table, while D and trimming were read from the DNA. The profile covers approximately 440,000 clones, with about 90% appearing a single time and 0.6% taken by the ten largest. Participants spanned ages roughly 18 to 95 years and resided in around 25 US areas. This specimen belongs to a study of blood T cell repertoires in COVID-19. Across the study: T cells, B-cell-depleted T cells, or PBMCs provided the cDNA or gDNA that served as material.

The specimen sequenced was PBMCs or T cells enriched from blood (not recorded which). The sequence was collected from a man in his late teens or twenties who had recovered from COVID-19.

The CDR3, as DNA: TGTGCCAGCAGTTTAAAGGGGATCTACACCTTC. Translated, it gives CASSLKGIYTF. The rearrangement joins TRBV28 to TRBJ1-2; D is perhaps TRBD1 (5 bases). Deletions cut 2 bases from V and 10 bases from J, with 8 bases between. Germline V gives CDR1 MDHEN, CDR2 SYDVKM. The CDR3 covers 11 residues.